One sample yielded the 16 T cell receptor beta chains listed below, sequenced in a study of blood T cell repertoires in COVID-19. The data were produced by immunoSEQ multiplex PCR, yet TCRdb's version contains in-frame clones alone and is incomplete. Altogether around 92,000 clones are present, roughly 89% being singletons, with the ten largest covering roughly 5.2%. The sequencing input was peripheral blood. Receptors originate from a woman at least 80 years old with active COVID-19.

J is TRBJ2-1 and V is TRBV15; D might be TRBD1 (6 bases). The V end was cut by 6 bases, the J end by 2 bases, with 14 bases between. This CDR3 contains 15 residues. The V gene's germline CDR1 is LNHNV and CDR2 YYDKDF (reference sequence). CDR3 region: CATRKGGEAYNEQFF. The CDR3 DNA sequence: TGTGCCACCAGAAAAGGGGGTGAGGCCTACAATGAGCAGTTCTTC.

The table lists this clone with a few counts. The J gene is TRBJ2-2, the V gene TRBV11-3; D might be TRBD1 (6 bases). V lost 5 bases and J 2 bases, leaving 12 bases between the germline ends. Germline CDR1 reads SGHNT; CDR2 reads YENEEA. The CDR3 has 15 residues. CDR3 amino acids: CASSPNRVNTGELFF. As DNA, the CDR3 is TGTGCCAGCAGCCCGAACAGGGTTAACACCGGGGAGCTGTTTTTT.

The genes are TRBV7-2 and TRBJ1-1; TRBD1 matches at 7 bases. Trimming took 4 bases from V and 0 from J; bases not matched to a gene: 2. This CDR3 is 14 amino acids long. In germline, CDR1 is SGHTA, CDR2 FQGNSA. The CDR3 DNA sequence: TGTGCCAGCAGCTGGGACAGTCTGAACACTGAAGCTTTCTTT. Translating it yields CASSWDSLNTEAFF.

The rearrangement uses TRBV10-1 and TRBJ2-7, with 10 positions matching TRBD2. V was pared by 5 bases and J by 1 base, with 5 bases of the junction left unmatched. The CDR3 is 15 residues long. The germline gives CDR1 WNHNN, CDR2 SYGVQD (reference sequence). This chain's CDR3 is CASSSAGGPSYEQYF. The CDR3 coding sequence is TGCGCCAGCAGTTCAGCGGGAGGGCCATCCTACGAGCAGTACTTC.

The chain couples TRBV2 to TRBJ1-5; 7 positions agree with TRBD1. This CDR3 has 15 amino acids. Germline V gene data show CDR1 as SNHLY and CDR2 as FYNNEI. Trimming took 6 bases from V and 0 from J; bases not matched to a gene: 5. CDR3 sequence (DNA): TGTGCCAGCAGACCGACAGGGAGTAGCAATCAGCCCCAGCATTTT. Its translation: CASRPTGSSNQPQHF.

This clone has only one observation. V usage is TRBV12-3 or TRBV12-4 and J usage is TRBJ1-2; D unclear. The V end was cut by 6 bases, the J end by 6 bases, with 11 bases between. The CDR3 extends over 12 amino acids. The CDR3: CASRLTGDGYTF. The CDR3, as DNA: TGTGCCAGCAGACTAACCGGGGATGGCTACACCTTC.

J is TRBJ2-2 and V is TRBV5-1, with 10 bases fitting TRBD2. Germline lookup yields CDR1 SGHRS and CDR2 YFSETQ. CDR3 length: 16 residues. Losses at the gene ends were 4 bases for V and 5 bases for J; bases not matched to a gene: 8. CDR3 nucleotides: TGCGCCAGCAGCCAGGCTAGCGGGAGCTATACCGGGGAGCTGTTTTTT. Amino acids: CASSQASGSYTGELFF.

CDR3 DNA: TGCGCCAGCAGCGAACGGACAGGGCCCGGGGAGCTGTTTTTT. It translates to CASSERTGPGELFF. This chain connects TRBV5-1 to TRBJ2-2; TRBD1 aligns across 8 bases. In germline, CDR1 is SGHRS, CDR2 YFSETQ. V shed 4 bases, J shed 6 bases, and the junction held 5 bases outside the gene matches. The CDR3 contains 14 residues.

The rearrangement joins TRBV10-2 to TRBJ1-4; TRBD1 matches at 8 bases. The germline V gene has CDR1 WSHSY and CDR2 SAAADI. The length of the CDR3 is 14 residues. The J segment lost 7 bases and the V segment lost 5 bases, leaving 6 bases of the junction unmatched. CDR3 protein: CASSFGQGIEKLFF. The CDR3 coding sequence is TGCGCCAGCAGTTTCGGACAGGGAATTGAAAAACTGTTTTTT.

V gene TRBV27 combines with J gene TRBJ2-7; 7 bases are a match to TRBD2. Germline-derived CDR1 and CDR2 are MNHEY and SMNVEV (reference sequence). The ends lost 2 bases at V and 9 bases at J; junction bases unmatched: 13. The CDR3 sequence is 15 residues long. As DNA, the CDR3 is TGTGCCAGCAGTTTAGGGCCGGGAGGAGCTTCGGGGCAGTACTTC. Its protein product is CASSLGPGGASGQYF.

CDR3 region: CASSPTGSANTGELFF. In DNA, the CDR3 is TGTGCCAGCAGCCCCACGGGGTCAGCGAACACCGGGGAGCTGTTTTTT. The chain joins TRBV9 to TRBJ2-2; maybe TRBD2 (5 bases). Germline assignment: CDR1 SGDLS and CDR2 YYNGEE. V lost 4 bases to trimming and J lost 0 bases, with 13 bases between them. This CDR3 spans 16 amino acids.

This clone came up once. The chain has TRBV2 and TRBJ1-5; D is perhaps TRBD1 (5 bases). V was cut by 6 bases and J by 0 bases, with 15 bases left in between. CDR1 is SNHLY and CDR2 is FYNNEI in the germline V gene. CDR3 length: 16 amino acids. For the CDR3, the DNA is TGTGCCAGCAGGGATGACAGAGTTAGTAGCAATCAGCCCCAGCATTTT. Encoded protein: CASRDDRVSSNQPQHF. The full variable domain, in which reference TRBV2 and TRBJ1-5 provide the parts outside the CDR3, is EPEVTQTPSHQVTQMGQEVILRCVPISNHLYFYWYRQILGQKVEFLVSFYNNEISEKSEIFDDQFSVERPDGSNFTLKIRSTKLEDSAMYFCASRDDRVSSNQPQHFGDGTRLSIL.

This clone showed up just a few times. The chain combines TRBV7-8 with TRBJ2-7; 11 nucleotides match TRBD2. CDR3 length: 18 residues. J gave up 4 bases and V 5 bases, and 16 bases lay outside the gene matches. Germline V gives CDR1 SGHVS, CDR2 FQNEAQ. CDR3 DNA sequence: TGTGCCAGCAGCCGCGGGACTAGCGGCCGGGAGTACGTGTACGAGCAGTACTTC. It translates to CASSRGTSGREYVYEQYF.

The V call is TRBV7-2, the J call TRBJ1-4; 7 bases are a match to TRBD1. The ends lost 3 bases at V and 11 bases at J; junction bases unmatched: 12. Germline V gene sequence: CDR1 SGHTA, CDR2 FQGNSA. The CDR3 has 15 amino acids. This chain's CDR3 is CASSFLGGTARKLFF. In DNA form, the CDR3 reads TGTGCCAGCAGCTTCCTAGGGGGCACGGCGCGGAAACTGTTTTTT. The full variable domain, completed using reference TRBV7-2 and TRBJ1-4, is GAGVSQSPSNKVTEKGKDVELRCDPISGHTALYWYRQSLGQGLEFLIYFQGNSAPDKSGLPSDRFSAERTGGSVSTLTIQRTQQEDSAVYLCASSFLGGTARKLFFGSGTQLSVL.

The chain links TRBV13 to TRBJ2-4; 8 bases are a match to TRBD1. V trimming: 5 bases; J trimming: 7 bases; junction bases outside the gene matches: 10. This CDR3 region has 15 residues. Germline V gene lookup returns CDR1 PRHDT and CDR2 FYEKMQ (reference sequence). The CDR3 DNA reads as TGTGCCAGCAGCCAGAGGACAGGGTTTAACAACATTCAGTACTTC. Translating it yields CASSQRTGFNNIQYF.

The chain combines TRBV2 with TRBJ2-3, with a weak D call TRBD2 (7 bases). The germline V gene has CDR1 SNHLY and CDR2 FYNNEI. The CDR3 totals 12 residues. Trimming took off 6 bases at V and 14 bases at J, with 18 bases between the two ends. The CDR3 sequence is CASRLGGGPSYF. The CDR3 DNA follows: TGTGCCAGCAGATTAGGGGGAGGGCCTTCGTATTTT. The complete variable domain, with remaining parts taken from reference TRBV2 and TRBJ2-3, reads EPEVTQTPSHQVTQMGQEVILRCVPISNHLYFYWYRQILGQKVEFLVSFYNNEISEKSEIFDDQFSVERPDGSNFTLKIRSTKLEDSAMYFCASRLGGGPSYFGPGTRLTVL.